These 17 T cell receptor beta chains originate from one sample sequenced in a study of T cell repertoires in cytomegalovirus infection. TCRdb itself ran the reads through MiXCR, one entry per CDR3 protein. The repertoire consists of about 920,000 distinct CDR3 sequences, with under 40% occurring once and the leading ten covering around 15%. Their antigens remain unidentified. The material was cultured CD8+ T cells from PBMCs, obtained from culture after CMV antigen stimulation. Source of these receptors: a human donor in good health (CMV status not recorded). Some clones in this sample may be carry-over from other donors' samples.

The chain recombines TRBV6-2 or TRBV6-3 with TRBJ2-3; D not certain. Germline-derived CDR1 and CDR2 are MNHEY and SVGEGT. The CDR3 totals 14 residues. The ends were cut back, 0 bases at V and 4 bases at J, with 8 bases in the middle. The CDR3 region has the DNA TGTGCCAGCAGTTACTCTGGGCTCTCAGATACGCAGTATTTT. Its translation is CASSYSGLSDTQYF.

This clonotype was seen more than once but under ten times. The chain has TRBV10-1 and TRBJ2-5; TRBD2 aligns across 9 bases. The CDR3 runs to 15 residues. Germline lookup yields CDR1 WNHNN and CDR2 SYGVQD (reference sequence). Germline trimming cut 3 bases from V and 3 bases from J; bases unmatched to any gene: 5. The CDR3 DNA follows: TGCGCCAGCAGTGAAACAAGCGGGGGGAAAGAGACCCAGTACTTC. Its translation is CASSETSGGKETQYF.

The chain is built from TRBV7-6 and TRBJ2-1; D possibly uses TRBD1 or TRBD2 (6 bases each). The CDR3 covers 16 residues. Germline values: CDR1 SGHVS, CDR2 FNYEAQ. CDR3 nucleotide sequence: TGTGTCTGCAGCCCTTCCCGGGGGCCCACCTACAATGAGCAGTTCTTC. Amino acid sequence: CVCSPSRGPTYNEQFF.

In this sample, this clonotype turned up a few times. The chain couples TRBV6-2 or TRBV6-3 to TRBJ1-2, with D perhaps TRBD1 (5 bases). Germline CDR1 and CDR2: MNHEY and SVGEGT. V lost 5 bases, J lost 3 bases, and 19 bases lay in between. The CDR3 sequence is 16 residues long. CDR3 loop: CASSKIGASMDYGYTF. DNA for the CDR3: TGTGCCAGCAGTAAGATAGGGGCGTCTATGGACTATGGCTACACCTTC.

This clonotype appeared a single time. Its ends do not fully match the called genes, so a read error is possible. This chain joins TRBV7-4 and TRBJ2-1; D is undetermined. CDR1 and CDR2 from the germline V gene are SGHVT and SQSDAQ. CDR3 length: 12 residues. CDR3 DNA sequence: TGTGTCAGCTCTGAGGCCCACAATGAGCAGTTCTTC. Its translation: CVSSEAHNEQFF.

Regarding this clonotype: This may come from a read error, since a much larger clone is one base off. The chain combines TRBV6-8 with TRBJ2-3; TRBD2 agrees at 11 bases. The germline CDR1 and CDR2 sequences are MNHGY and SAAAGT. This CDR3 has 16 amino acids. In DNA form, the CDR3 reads TGTACCAGCAGACTAGCGGGGCCCCCTTACACAGATACGCAGTATTTT. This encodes CTSRLAGPPYTDTQYF.

CDR3 sequence: CASSPGLSPEAFF. In DNA, the CDR3 is TGTGCCAGCAGCCCAGGGTTGTCCCCTGAAGCTTTCTTT. This sequence joins TRBV7-6 and TRBJ1-1, with D perhaps matching TRBD1 (5 bases). Trimming took off 5 bases at V and 6 bases at J, with 13 bases between the two ends. The length of the CDR3 is 13 residues. The germline gives CDR1 SGHVS, CDR2 FNYEAQ.

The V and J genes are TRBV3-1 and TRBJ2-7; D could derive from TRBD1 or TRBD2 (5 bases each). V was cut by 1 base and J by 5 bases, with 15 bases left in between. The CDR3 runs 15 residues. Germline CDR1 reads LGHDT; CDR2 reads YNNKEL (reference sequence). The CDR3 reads CASSQVGAGSDEQYF. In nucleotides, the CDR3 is TGTGCCAGCAGCCAAGTCGGGGCAGGGTCTGACGAGCAGTACTTC.

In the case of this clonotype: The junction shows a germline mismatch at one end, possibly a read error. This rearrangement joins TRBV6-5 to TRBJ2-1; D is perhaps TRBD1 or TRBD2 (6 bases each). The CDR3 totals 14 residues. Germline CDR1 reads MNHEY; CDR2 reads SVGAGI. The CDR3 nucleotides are TGTGTCAGCAGCAGAGGAGGGGGGCCCAATGAGCAGTTCTTC. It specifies CVSSRGGGPNEQFF.

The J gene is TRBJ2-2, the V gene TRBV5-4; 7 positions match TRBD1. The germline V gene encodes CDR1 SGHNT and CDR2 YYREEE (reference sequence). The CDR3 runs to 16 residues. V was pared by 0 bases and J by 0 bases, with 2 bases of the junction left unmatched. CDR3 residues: CASSLGDRANTGELFF. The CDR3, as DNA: TGTGCCAGCAGCTTGGGCGACAGGGCGAACACCGGGGAGCTGTTTTTT.

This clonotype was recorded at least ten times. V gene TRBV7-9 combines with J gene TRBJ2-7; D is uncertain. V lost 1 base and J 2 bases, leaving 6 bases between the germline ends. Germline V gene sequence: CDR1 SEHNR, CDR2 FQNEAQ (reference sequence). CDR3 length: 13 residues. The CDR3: CASSLGRTYEQYF. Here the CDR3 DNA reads TGTGCCAGCAGCTTAGGCAGAACCTACGAGCAGTACTTC.

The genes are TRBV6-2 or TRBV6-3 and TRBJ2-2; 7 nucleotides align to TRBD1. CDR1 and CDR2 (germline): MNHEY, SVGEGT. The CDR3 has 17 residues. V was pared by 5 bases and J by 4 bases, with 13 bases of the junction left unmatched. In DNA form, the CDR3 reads TGTGCCAGCAGTCCGGGACAGCCAGGGCGGAGCACCGGGGAGCTGTTTTTT. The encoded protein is CASSPGQPGRSTGELFF.

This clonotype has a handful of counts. The CDR3 is CSARKGHSTRGETQYF. The CDR3, as DNA: TGCAGTGCTAGAAAGGGACACTCAACGAGAGGGGAGACCCAGTACTTC. The chain links TRBV20-1 to TRBJ2-5; perhaps TRBD1 as D (6 bases). CDR3 length: 16 residues. Germline CDR1 and CDR2: DFQATT and SNEGSKA (reference sequence). Trimming stripped 2 bases from V and 5 bases from J, with 21 bases between.

For the CDR3, the DNA is TGTGCCAGCAGCGGTCGGGACAGGGGAACGGATACGCAGTATTTT. Protein sequence: CASSGRDRGTDTQYF. This rearrangement joins TRBV5-5 to TRBJ2-3; TRBD1 aligns across 10 bases. V trimming: 4 bases; J trimming: 6 bases; junction bases outside the gene matches: 8. The CDR3 has 15 amino acids. Germline V gives CDR1 SGHKS, CDR2 YYEKEE (reference sequence).

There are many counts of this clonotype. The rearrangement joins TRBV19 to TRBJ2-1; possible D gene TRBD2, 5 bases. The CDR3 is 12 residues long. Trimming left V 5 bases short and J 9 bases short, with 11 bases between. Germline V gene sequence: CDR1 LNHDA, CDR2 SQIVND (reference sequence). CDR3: CASSAGVFEQFF. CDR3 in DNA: TGTGCCAGTAGTGCCGGGGTCTTTGAGCAGTTCTTC.

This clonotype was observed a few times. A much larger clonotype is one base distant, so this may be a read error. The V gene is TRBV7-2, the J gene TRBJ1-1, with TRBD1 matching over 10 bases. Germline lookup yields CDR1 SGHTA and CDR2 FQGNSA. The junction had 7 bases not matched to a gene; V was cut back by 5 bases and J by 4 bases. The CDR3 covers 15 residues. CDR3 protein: CASSGRDRGVTEAFF. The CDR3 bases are TGTGCCAGCAGCGGTCGGGACAGGGGAGTCACTGAAGCTTTCTTT.

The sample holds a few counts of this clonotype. The CDR3 DNA follows: TGTGCCATCAGTGCCGGACAGGGTTTAACCGGGGAGCTGTTTTTT. Translation: CAISAGQGLTGELFF. The chain recombines TRBV10-3 with TRBJ2-2, with 8 bases aligning to TRBD1. This CDR3 comprises 15 residues. Germline V gene sequence: CDR1 ENHRY, CDR2 SYGVKD. V gave up 4 bases and J gave up 5 bases; unmatched junction bases: 6.